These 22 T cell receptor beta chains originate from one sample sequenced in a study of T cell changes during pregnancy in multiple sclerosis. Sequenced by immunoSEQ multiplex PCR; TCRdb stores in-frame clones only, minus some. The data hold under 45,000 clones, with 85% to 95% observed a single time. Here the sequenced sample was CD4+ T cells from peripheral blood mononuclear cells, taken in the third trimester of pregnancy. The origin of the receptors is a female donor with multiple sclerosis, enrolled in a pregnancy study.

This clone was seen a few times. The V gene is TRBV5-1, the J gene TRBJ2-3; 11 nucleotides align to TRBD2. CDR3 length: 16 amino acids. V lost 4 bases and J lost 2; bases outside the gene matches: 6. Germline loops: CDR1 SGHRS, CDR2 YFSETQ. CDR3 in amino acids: CASSISGRADTDTQYF. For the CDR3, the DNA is TGCGCCAGCAGCATTAGCGGGAGGGCAGACACAGATACGCAGTATTTT.

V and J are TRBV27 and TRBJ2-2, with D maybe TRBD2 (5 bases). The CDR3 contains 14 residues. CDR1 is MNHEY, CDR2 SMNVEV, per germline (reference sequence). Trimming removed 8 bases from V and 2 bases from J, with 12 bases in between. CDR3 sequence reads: CASRGRGNTGELFF. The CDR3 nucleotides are TGTGCCAGCCGGGGTCGCGGCAACACCGGGGAGCTGTTTTTT.

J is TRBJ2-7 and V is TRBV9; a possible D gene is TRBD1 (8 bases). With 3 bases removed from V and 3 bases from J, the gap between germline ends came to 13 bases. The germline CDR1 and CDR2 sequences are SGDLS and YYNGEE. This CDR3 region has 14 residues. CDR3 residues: CASSAGGQDYEQYF. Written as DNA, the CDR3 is TGTGCCAGCAGCGCGGGGGGACAGGACTACGAGCAGTACTTC.

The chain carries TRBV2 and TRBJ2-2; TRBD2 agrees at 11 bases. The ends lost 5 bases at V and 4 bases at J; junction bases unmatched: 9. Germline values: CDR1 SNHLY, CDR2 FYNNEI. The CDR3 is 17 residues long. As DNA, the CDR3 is TGTGCCAGCAGTCAAATCGTAGCGGGAGGGAGCACCGGGGAGCTGTTTTTT. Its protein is CASSQIVAGGSTGELFF. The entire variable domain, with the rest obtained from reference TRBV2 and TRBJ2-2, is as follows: EPEVTQTPSHQVTQMGQEVILRCVPISNHLYFYWYRQILGQKVEFLVSFYNNEISEKSEIFDDQFSVERPDGSNFTLKIRSTKLEDSAMYFCASSQIVAGGSTGELFFGEGSRLTVL.

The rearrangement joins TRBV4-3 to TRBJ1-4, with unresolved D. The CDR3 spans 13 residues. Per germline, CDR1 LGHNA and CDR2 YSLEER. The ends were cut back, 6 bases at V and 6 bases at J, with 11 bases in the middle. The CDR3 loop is CASSLIADEKLFF. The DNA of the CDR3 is TGCGCCAGCAGTCTGATTGCGGATGAAAAACTGTTTTTT.

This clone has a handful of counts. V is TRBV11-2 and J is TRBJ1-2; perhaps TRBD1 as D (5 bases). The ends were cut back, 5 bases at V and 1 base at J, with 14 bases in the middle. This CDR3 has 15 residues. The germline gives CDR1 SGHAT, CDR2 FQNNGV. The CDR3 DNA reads TGTGCCAGCAGCCCACAGGCAGCAGTTAACTATGGCTACACCTTC. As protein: CASSPQAAVNYGYTF.

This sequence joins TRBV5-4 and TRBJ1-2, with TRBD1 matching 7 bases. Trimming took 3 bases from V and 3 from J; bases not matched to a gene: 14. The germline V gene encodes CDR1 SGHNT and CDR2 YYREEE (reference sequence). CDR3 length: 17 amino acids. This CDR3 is CASSSSQVKGAYYGYTF. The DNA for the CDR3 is TGTGCCAGCAGCTCAAGCCAGGTGAAGGGGGCGTACTATGGCTACACCTTC.

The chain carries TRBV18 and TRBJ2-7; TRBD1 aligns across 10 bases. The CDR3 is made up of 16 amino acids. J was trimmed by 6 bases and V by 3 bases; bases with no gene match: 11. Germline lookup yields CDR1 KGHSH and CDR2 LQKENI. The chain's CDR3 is CASSPTLPGTGVEQYF. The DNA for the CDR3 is TGTGCCAGCTCACCGACGTTACCCGGGACAGGGGTCGAGCAGTACTTC.

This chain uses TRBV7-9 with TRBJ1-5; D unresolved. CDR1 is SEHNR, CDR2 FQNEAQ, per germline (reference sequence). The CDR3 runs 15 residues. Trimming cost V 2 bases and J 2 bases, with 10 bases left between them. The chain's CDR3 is CASSLNNGGNQPQHF. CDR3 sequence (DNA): TGTGCCAGCAGCTTAAACAACGGGGGCAATCAGCCCCAGCATTTT.

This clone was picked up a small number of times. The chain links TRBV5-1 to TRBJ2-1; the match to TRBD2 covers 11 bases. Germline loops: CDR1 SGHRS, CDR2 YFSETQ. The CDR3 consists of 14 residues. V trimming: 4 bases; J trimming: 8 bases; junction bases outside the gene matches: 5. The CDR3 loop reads CASSEGLAAHEQFF. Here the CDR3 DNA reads TGCGCCAGCAGCGAGGGACTAGCGGCCCATGAGCAGTTCTTC.

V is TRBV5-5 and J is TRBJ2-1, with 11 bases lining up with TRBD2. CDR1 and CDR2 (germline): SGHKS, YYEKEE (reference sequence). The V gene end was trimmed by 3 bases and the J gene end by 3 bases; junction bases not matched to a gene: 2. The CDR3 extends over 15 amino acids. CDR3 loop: CASSSGLADYNEQFF. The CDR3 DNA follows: TGTGCCAGCAGCTCGGGACTAGCGGACTACAATGAGCAGTTCTTC. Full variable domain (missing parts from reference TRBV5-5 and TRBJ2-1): DAGVTQSPTHLIKTRGQQVTLRCSPISGHKSVSWYQQVLGQGPQFIFQYYEKEERGRGNFPDRFSARQFPNYSSELNVNALLLGDSALYLCASSSGLADYNEQFFGPGTRLTVL.

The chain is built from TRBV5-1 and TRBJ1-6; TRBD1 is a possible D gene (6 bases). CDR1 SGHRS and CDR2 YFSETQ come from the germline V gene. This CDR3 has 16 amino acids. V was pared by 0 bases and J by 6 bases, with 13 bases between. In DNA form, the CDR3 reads TGCGCCAGCAGCTTGGCTGGGGGCGGTGGTAATTCACCCCTCCACTTT. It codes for CASSLAGGGGNSPLHF.

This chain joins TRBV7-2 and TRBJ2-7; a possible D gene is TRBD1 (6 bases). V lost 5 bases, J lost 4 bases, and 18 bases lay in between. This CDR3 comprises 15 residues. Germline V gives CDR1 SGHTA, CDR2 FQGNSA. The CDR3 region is CASSEATGYQYEQYF. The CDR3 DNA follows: TGTGCCAGCAGCGAGGCGACAGGCTACCAGTACGAGCAGTACTTC.

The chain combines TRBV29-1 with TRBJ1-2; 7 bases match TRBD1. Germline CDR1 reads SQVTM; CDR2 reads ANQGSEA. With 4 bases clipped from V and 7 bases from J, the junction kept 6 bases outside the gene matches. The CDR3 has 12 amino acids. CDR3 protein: CSVGLRDSGYTF. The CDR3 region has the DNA TGCAGCGTTGGTCTGCGGGACAGTGGCTACACCTTC.

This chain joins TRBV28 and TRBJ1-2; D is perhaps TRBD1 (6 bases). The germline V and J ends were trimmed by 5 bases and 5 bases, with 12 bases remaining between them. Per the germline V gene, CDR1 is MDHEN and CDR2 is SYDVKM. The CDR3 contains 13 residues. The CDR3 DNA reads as TGTGCCAGCAGTCCCATGAGGGGGTATGGCTACACCTTC. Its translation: CASSPMRGYGYTF.

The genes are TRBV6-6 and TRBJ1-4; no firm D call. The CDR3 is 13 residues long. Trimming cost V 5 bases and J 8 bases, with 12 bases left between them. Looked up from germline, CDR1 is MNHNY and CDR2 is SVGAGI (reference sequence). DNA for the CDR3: TGTGCCAGCAGTGGAACAGTTCAAGAAAAACTGTTTTTT. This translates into CASSGTVQEKLFF.

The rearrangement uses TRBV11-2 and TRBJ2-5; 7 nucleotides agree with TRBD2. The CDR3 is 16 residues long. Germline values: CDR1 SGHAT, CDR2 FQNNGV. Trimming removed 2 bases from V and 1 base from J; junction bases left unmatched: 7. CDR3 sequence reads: CASSLYGGRGQETQYF. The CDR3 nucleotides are TGTGCCAGCAGCTTATATGGCGGGAGAGGCCAAGAGACCCAGTACTTC.

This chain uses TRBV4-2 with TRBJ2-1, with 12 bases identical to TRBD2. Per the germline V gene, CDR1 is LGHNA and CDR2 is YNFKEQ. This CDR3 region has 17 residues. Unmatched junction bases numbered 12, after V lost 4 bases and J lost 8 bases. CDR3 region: CASSLDRLAGAPDEQFF. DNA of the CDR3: TGTGCCAGCAGCCTTGACAGACTAGCGGGGGCCCCGGATGAGCAGTTCTTC.

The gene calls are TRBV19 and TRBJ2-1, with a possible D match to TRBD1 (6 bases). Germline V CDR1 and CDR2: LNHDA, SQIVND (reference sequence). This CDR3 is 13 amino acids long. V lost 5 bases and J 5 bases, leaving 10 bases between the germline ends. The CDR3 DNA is TGTGCCAGTAGTGTCGGACAGCACAATGAGCAGTTCTTC. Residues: CASSVGQHNEQFF.

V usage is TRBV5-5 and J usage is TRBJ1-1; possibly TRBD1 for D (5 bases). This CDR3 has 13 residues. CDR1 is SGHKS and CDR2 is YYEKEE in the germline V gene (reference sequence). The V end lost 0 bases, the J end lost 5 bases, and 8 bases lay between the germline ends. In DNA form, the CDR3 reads TGTGCCAGCAGCTTGGAGGGGTGGACTGAAGCTTTCTTT. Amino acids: CASSLEGWTEAFF. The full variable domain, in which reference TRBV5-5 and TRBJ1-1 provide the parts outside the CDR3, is DAGVTQSPTHLIKTRGQQVTLRCSPISGHKSVSWYQQVLGQGPQFIFQYYEKEERGRGNFPDRFSARQFPNYSSELNVNALLLGDSALYLCASSLEGWTEAFFGQGTRLTVV.

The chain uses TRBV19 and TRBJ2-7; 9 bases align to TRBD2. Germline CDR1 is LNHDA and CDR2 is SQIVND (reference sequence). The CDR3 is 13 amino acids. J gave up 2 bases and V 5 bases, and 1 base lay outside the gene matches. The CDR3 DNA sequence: TGTGCCAGTAGTGTAGCGGGAGCCTACGAGCAGTACTTC. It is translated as CASSVAGAYEQYF.

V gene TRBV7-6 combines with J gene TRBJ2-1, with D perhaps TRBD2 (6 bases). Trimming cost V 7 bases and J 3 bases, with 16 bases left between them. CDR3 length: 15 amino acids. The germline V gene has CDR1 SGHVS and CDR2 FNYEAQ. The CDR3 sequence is CASTPVSGGYNEQFF. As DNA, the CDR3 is TGTGCCAGCACCCCGGTTAGCGGAGGCTACAATGAGCAGTTCTTC.